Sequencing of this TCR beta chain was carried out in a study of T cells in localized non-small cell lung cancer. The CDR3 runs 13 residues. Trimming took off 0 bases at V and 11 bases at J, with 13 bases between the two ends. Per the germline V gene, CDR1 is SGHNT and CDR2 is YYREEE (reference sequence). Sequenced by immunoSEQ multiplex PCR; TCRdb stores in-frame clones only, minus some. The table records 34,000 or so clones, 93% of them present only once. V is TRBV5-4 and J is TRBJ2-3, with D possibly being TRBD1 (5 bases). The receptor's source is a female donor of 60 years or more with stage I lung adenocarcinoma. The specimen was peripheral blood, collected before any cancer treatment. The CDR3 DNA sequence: TGTGCCAGCAGCTTGGAGGTCATAGGGGAGCAGTATTTT. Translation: CASSLEVIGEQYF.